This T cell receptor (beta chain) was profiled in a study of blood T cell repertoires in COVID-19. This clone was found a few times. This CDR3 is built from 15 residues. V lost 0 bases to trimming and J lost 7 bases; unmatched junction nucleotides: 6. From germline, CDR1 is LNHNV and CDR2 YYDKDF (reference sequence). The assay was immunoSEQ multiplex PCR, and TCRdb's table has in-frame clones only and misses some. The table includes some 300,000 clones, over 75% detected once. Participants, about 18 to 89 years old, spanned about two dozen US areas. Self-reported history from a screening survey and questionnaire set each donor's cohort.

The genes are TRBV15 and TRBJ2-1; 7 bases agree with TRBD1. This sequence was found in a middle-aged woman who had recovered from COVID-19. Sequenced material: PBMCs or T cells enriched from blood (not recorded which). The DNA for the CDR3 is TGTGCCACCAGCAGAGATATACAGGGGTGGAATGAGCAGTTCTTC. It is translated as CATSRDIQGWNEQFF.